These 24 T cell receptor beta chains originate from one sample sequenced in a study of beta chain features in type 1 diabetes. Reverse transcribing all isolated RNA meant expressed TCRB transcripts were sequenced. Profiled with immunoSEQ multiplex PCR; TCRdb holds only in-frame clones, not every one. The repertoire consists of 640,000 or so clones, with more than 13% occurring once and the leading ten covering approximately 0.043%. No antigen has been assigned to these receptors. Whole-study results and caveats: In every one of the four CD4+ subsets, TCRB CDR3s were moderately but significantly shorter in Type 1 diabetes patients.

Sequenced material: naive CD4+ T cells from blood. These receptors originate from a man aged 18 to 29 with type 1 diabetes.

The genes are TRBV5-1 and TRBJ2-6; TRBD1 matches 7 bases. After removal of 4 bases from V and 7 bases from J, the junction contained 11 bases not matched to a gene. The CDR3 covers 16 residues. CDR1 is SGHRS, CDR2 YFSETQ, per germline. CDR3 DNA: TGCGCCAGCAGCCCCTGGACAGGTCGGGAAGCCAACGTCCTGACTTTC. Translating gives CASSPWTGREANVLTF.

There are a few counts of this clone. DNA of the CDR3: TGTGCCAGCAGCTTACGGATCTTGTCTTCCTACAATGAGCAGTTCTTC. Protein product: CASSLRILSSYNEQFF. The chain recombines TRBV7-2 with TRBJ2-1, with D unclear. This CDR3 comprises 16 residues. The ends were cut back, 2 bases at V and 1 base at J, with 12 bases in the middle. Germline CDR1 SGHTA, CDR2 FQGNSA.

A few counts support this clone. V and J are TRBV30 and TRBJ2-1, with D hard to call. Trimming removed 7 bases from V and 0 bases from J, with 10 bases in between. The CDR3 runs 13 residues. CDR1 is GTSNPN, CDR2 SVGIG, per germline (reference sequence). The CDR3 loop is CASQPSSYNEQFF. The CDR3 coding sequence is TGTGCCTCTCAGCCGAGCTCCTACAATGAGCAGTTCTTC. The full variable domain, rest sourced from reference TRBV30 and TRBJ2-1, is SQTIHQWPATLVQPVGSPLSLECTVEGTSNPNLYWYRQAAGRGLQLLFYSVGIGQISSEVPQNLSASRPQDRQFILSSKKLLLSDSGFYLCASQPSSYNEQFFGPGTRLTVL.

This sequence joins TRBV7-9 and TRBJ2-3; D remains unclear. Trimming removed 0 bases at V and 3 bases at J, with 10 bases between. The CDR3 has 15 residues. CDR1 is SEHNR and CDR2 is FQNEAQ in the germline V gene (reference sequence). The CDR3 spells CASSLAGRVTDTQYF. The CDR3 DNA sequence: TGTGCCAGCAGCTTAGCAGGCCGTGTTACAGATACGCAGTATTTT.

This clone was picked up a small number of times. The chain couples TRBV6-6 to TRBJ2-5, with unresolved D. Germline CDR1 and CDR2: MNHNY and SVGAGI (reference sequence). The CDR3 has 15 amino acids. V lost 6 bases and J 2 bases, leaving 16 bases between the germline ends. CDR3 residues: CASSPFTWQQETQYF. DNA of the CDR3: TGTGCCAGCAGCCCCTTTACATGGCAGCAAGAGACCCAGTACTTC.

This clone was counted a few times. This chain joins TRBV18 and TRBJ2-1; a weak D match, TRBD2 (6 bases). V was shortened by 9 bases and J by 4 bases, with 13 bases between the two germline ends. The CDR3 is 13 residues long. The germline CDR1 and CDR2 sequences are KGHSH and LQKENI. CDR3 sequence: CASLEGSYNEQFF. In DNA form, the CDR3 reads TGTGCCAGTCTGGAGGGGTCTTACAATGAGCAGTTCTTC. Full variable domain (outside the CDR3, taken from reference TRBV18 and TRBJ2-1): NAGVMQNPRHLVRRRGQEARLRCSPMKGHSHVYWYRQLPEEGLKFMVYLQKENIIDESGMPKERFSAEFPKEGPSILRIQQVVRGDSAAYFCASLEGSYNEQFFGPGTRLTVL.

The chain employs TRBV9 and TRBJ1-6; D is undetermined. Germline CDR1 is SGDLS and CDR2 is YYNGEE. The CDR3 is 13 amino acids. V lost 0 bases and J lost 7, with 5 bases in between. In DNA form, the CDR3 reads TGTGCCAGCAGCGTAGAACAGAATTCACCCCTCCACTTT. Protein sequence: CASSVEQNSPLHF.

CDR3 sequence (DNA): TGTGCCAGCAGCTTGGCCGTTACATTTGAAGCTTTCTTT. It codes for CASSLAVTFEAFF. The J gene is TRBJ1-1, the V gene TRBV7-2; D is ambiguous. The CDR3 length is 13 residues. Trimming shortened V by 3 bases and J by 7 bases, and 12 bases separated the two germline ends. The germline CDR1 and CDR2 sequences are SGHTA and FQGNSA.

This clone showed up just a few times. In DNA form, the CDR3 reads TGTGCCAGCAGTTCTGGACAGGGTTTCTCCTACGAGCAGTACTTC. It encodes CASSSGQGFSYEQYF. The genes are TRBV28 and TRBJ2-7; 8 nucleotides agree with TRBD1. The germline CDR1 and CDR2 sequences are MDHEN and SYDVKM. The CDR3 is 15 amino acids. V was clipped by 4 bases and J by 0 bases; unmatched bases: 5.

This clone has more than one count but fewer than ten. The CDR3 sequence: CAIRRTGGNHSSGANVLTF. CDR3 sequence (DNA): TGTGCCATCAGGAGGACAGGGGGAAACCATAGCTCTGGGGCCAACGTCCTGACTTTC. V usage is TRBV10-3 and J usage is TRBJ2-6; 10 nucleotides match TRBD1. The CDR3 is 19 residues long. Per germline, CDR1 ENHRY and CDR2 SYGVKD. Trimming cost V 6 bases and J 0 bases; bases outside gene matches: 11.

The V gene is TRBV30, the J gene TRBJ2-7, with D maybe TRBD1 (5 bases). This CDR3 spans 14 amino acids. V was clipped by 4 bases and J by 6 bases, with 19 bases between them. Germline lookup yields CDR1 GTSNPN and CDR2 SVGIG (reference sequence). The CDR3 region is CAWTLQMGPREQYF. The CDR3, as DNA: TGTGCCTGGACCCTGCAAATGGGGCCCCGCGAGCAGTACTTC.

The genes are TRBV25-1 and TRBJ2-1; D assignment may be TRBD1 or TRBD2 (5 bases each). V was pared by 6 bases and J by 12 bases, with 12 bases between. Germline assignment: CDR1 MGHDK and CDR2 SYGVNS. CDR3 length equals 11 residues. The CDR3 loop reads CASSPGPTQFF. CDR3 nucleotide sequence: TGTGCCAGCAGCCCGGGGCCAACGCAGTTCTTC.

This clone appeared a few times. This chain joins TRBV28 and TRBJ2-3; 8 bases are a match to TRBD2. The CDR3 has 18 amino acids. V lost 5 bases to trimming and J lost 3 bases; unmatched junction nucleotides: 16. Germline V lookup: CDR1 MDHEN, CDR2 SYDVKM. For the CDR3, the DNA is TGTGCCAGCAGTCTCTTCTACCTGAGGAGCGGGGGAACAGATACGCAGTATTTT. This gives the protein CASSLFYLRSGGTDTQYF.

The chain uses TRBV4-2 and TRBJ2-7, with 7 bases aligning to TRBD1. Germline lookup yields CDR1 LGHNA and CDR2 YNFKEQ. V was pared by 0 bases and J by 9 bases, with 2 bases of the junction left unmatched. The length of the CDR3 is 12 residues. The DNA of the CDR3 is TGTGCCAGCAGCCAAGAGGGGGACAGGCAGTACTTC. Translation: CASSQEGDRQYF.

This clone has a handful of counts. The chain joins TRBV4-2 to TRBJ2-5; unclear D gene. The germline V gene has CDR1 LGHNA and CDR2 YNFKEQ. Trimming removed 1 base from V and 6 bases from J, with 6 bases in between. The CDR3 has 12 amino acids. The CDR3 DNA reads TGTGCCAGCAGCCAAGGGGGAAAGACCCAGTACTTC. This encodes CASSQGGKTQYF.

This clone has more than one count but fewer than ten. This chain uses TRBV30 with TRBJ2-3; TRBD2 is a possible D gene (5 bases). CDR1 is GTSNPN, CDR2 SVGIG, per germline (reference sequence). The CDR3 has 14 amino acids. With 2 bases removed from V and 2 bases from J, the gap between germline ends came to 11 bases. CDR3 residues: CAWSNGGLTDTQYF. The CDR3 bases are TGTGCCTGGAGTAATGGCGGACTCACAGATACGCAGTATTTT.

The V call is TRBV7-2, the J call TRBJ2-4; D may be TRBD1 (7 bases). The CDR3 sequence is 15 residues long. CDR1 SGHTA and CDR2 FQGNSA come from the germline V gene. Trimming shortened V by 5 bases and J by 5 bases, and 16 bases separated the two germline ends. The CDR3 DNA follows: TGTGCCAGCAGCCCTGGAGGGGGGACAGAAAACATTCAGTACTTC. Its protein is CASSPGGGTENIQYF.

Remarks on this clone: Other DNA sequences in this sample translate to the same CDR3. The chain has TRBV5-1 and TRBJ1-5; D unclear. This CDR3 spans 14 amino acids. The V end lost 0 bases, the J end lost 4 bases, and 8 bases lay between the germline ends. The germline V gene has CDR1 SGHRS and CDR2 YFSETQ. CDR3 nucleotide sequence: TGCGCCAGCAGCTTGGAGGGCGGGAATCAGCCCCAGCATTTT. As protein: CASSLEGGNQPQHF.

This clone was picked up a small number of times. CDR3 DNA: TGTGCCAGCAGCTACAGGGGGTCAGGGACCGGGGAGCTGTTTTTT. Translated: CASSYRGSGTGELFF. The chain has TRBV7-2 and TRBJ2-2; 8 bases are shared with TRBD1. V dropped 4 bases and J dropped 5; count of bases not matched to a gene: 6. The CDR3 covers 15 residues. The germline gives CDR1 SGHTA, CDR2 FQGNSA. The whole variable domain, remainder taken from reference TRBV7-2 and TRBJ2-2, is GAGVSQSPSNKVTEKGKDVELRCDPISGHTALYWYRQSLGQGLEFLIYFQGNSAPDKSGLPSDRFSAERTGGSVSTLTIQRTQQEDSAVYLCASSYRGSGTGELFFGEGSRLTVL.

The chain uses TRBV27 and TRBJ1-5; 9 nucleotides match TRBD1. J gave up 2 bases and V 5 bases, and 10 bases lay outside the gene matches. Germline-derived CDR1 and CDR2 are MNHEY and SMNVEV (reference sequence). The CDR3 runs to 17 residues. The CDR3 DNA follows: TGTGCCAGCAGTCGCACTACAGGGGGCATGGGCAATCAGCCCCAGCATTTT. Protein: CASSRTTGGMGNQPQHF.

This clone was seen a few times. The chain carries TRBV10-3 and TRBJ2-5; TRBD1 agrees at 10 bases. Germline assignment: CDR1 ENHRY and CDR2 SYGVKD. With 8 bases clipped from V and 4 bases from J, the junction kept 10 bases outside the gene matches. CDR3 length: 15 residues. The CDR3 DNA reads TGTGCCATCGGGACAGGGGAAATAGGGGCAGAGACCCAGTACTTC. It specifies CAIGTGEIGAETQYF.

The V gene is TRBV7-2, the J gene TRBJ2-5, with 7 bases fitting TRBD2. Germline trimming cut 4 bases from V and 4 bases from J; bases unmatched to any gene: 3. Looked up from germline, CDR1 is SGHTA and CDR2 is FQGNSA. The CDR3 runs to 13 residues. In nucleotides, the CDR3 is TGTGCCAGCAGCTCCGGGGAGGGAGAGACCCAGTACTTC. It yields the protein CASSSGEGETQYF.

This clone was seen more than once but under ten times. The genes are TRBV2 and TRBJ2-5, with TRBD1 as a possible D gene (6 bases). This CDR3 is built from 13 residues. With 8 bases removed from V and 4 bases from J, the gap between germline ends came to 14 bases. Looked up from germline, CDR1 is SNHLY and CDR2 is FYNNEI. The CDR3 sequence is CASGQGSGETQYF. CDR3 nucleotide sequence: TGTGCCAGCGGCCAGGGGTCCGGAGAGACCCAGTACTTC.

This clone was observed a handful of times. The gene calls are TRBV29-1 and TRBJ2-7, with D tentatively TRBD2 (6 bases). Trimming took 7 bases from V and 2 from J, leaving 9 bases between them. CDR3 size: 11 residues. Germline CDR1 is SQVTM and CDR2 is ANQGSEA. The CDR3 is CSGRATYEQYF. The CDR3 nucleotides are TGCAGCGGGAGGGCGACCTACGAGCAGTACTTC.